The T cell receptor beta chain described here comes from a study of cytomegalovirus exposure and HLA in healthy donors (dated by TCRdb to about 2017). Regarding the complete study: In an earlier analysis of roughly 500 of the donors, about 270 Gb of sequence data and 100 million or so unique TCR beta sequences from roughly 180 million T cells were reported. Class I and class II HLA loci were covered by the typing at four-digit resolution. Typing coverage varied by locus: roughly 629-640 donors for A, B, C, DRB1 and DQB1; 522 for DQA1; about 600 for DPA1; approximately 470 for DPB1. The genetic ancestry cluster associated with self-reported Caucasian donors included 81% of the roughly 360 genotyped donors. Donor age, sex, ethnicity and CMV serostatus were compiled together with the repertoire data. The study aimed to test whether signatures of past pathogen exposure could be identified by cataloging public T cell receptors. On average, around 240,000 unique TCR beta nucleotide sequences were sequenced per donor among fewer than 500 genotyped donors of the cohort, with about 19% of those sequences being non-productive. All discovery cohort repertoires had been generated using a single sequencing platform. The study combined high-throughput TCR immunosequencing, statistical association of individual TCRs with disease status, and machine learning to predict cytomegalovirus infection status. An earlier analysis of 500 to 750 of the donors applied high-throughput TCR beta sequencing to assess whether each TCR beta V gene segment acted as functional or pseudogenic. A later genetic analysis used genome-wide SNP genotypes for about 55% of the 666 donors, treating that subset as a discovery cohort. Because of strong linkage in the cohort, roughly five DR-DQ haplotypes were treated as single units for association and clustering. An early release that covered about 600 HLA-typed donors contained approximately 300 gigabases of sequencing data and 65 million to 100 million unique TCR sequences. The study profiled the T cell repertoires of about 720 subjects by immunosequencing and related them to cytomegalovirus serostatus. Along with the approximately 700-subject first cohort, a separate validation cohort of 120 different subjects was used. In the later analysis, no new phenotypic data were used to find candidate immune exposures; instead, reliance was placed on TCR beta sequences and their occurrence across donors. A later analysis re-analyzed previously published TCR beta repertoires from roughly 630 donors and added high-resolution HLA genotyping to study TCR occurrence patterns.

The table lists this clone with a few counts. What antigen it recognizes has not been identified. The input lacks base qualities; no much larger clone sits a single base away. On the study overall, not on this receptor specifically: Because the 87-base-pair reads could not distinguish some IMGT-functional V segments, including TRBV6-2 and TRBV6-3, those segments were excluded. Strong co-occurrence of HLA alleles, especially DR and DQ, made assigning TCR associations to individual alleles difficult. In a later analysis, 15,000 to 20,000 TCR beta sequences were associated with specific HLA alleles at a false discovery rate of 0.05. The sequencing pipeline was judged likely to have produced a cluster of highly shared sequence variants as a technical artifact. According to a later analysis, TCR association rates differed among HLA loci, with DRB1 alleles showing the most associated TCRs and HLA-C alleles showing the fewest. An earlier analysis of approximately 530 of the donors showed that most TCR beta V segments appeared in productive rearrangements either about 90% or about 30% of the time, which broadly matched IMGT annotations. The study gave a list of about 160 TCR beta chains associated with cytomegalovirus. According to a later genetic analysis, donors in an Asian-associated ancestry cluster had fewer N-insertions in productive TCRs than the approximately 670-donor mean. A further reported finding was that TCR beta sequences accurately predicted the HLA-A and HLA-B alleles for most subjects in the first cohort. Linkage disequilibrium might explain the correlated functional status among segregating V segments, but an unknown experimental factor could not be ruled out. CMV serostatus was the only immune exposure information available for the cohort. The classifier was reported to diagnose cytomegalovirus status with high specificity and sensitivity in both the original cohort and the validation cohort. An association between a missense DCLRE1C variant and V-gene and J-gene trimming of TCR beta chains was found in a later genetic analysis and replicated in an independent cohort. According to a later analysis, parvovirus B19, influenza, CMV and Epstein-Barr virus appeared linked to several top co-occurrence clusters. The presence/absence analyses assumed that sequencing depth was roughly uniform across donors, and that assumption may not be true. The authors suggested that the approach could potentially be generalized to other disease states and immunological phenotypes. In this cohort, only TCR beta chains were sequenced, and detectable features were limited by the absence of alpha or paired-chain data. A later analysis found that most CMV-associated TCR beta chains appeared HLA-restricted, with HLA associations seemingly driven largely by CMV exposure. Most TCR sequences were observed very rarely across donors, whereas some public TCRs were present in many individuals. In vitro tests confirmed that a few of the cytomegalovirus-associated TCR beta chains recognize cytomegalovirus antigens. Over 15 rarely observed V segments, including chromosome 9 orphons, were excluded from the earlier analysis of about 500 of the donors because counts were too low. In a later analysis, HLA-associated TCR beta chains were found to be more clonally expanded and to have lower generation probabilities than equally common non-associated chains. Because HLA typing was missing for some donors at each locus, association tests included only the typed subset.

Reading the germline V gene gives CDR1 MGHRA and CDR2 YSYEKL. V is cut by 0 bases and J by 8 bases, and the space between the germline ends is 22 bases. The CDR3 has 17 amino acids, counting the end cysteine and phenylalanine. Just CDR3 DNA is preserved here, 51 bases in frame from base 1. Libraries were made using the immunoSEQ multiplex PCR assay. For the multiplex PCR, a mixture combining 60 forward primers for TCR Vbeta segments and 13 reverse primers for TCR Jbeta segments was used. The CDR3 region of rearranged TCR beta genes was amplified from genomic DNA by a multiplex PCR assay. The Illumina HiSeq System was used to sequence the amplified TCR beta libraries as 87-base-pair reads. As for the authors' bioinformatics: A later analysis counted approximately 74 million unique TCR beta chains across the approximately 700 repertoires, and roughly 11 million of these chains were shared by at least two donors. Raw reads were error-corrected and collapsed into unique sequences with a nearest-neighbor algorithm that merged closely related sequences to remove PCR and sequencing errors. CDR3 sequences were aligned to IMGT reference sequences to assign V, D and J gene segments. For a sequence to be retained, a match of at least six nucleotides was required to both a V gene segment and a J gene segment. A rearrangement was called productive if the CDR3 had no stop codons and remained in frame with V and J, and every other rearrangement was called non-productive. Following IMGT convention, CDR3 was defined as the stretch from the second conserved V-encoded cysteine to the conserved J-encoded phenylalanine. Sequences without an unambiguous match to a single V gene segment were excluded from the earlier analysis of approximately 600 of the donors. In an earlier analysis of 450 to 750 of the donors, a V segment was called functional when productive rearrangements were above 56.7%, and segregating when the standard deviation between donors exceeded 5%. A statistical classification framework was developed to diagnose cytomegalovirus status using the catalog of TCR beta chain sequences. A later analysis assigned V and J genes by comparing TCR nucleotide sequences with IMGT/GENE-DB human TR gene sequences. A later analysis assigned CDR3 sequences and most-parsimonious VDJ recombination scenarios with the TCRdist pipeline. In a later analysis, every TCR beta chain was defined by the combination of its CDR3 amino acid sequence and its V-gene family, and reads without a unique V-gene family were dropped. A later analysis removed nearly 600 highly shared, low-generation-probability nucleotide sequences to deal with suspected cross-contamination and a sequencing artifact. A later analysis calculated a clonal expansion index for each public chain from normalized within-repertoire ranks of inferred template counts. A later analysis computed generation probabilities with a VDJ recombination model fitted to out-of-frame rearrangements, and checked the results against IGoR. In a later analysis, hypergeometric tests were used to score TCR-TCR, TCR-HLA and TCR-CMV co-occurrence, with a repertoire-size bias correction applied to TCR pairs. A later analysis estimated false discovery rates by permuting HLA or CMV assignments 20 times. In a later analysis, co-occurring TCRs were grouped using DBSCAN, and TCRdist sequence similarity was added for clustering within HLA-allele-positive subsets. Repertoires with fewer than 30,000 or more than 120,000 public chains, plus five repertoires with anomalous nucleotide sharing, were excluded from co-occurrence clustering. TCRdb re-hosts the immuneACCESS table, in-frame sequences only. Its copies lack some clones; in the studies checked, an unresolved V gene accounts for under half of them, and the cause for the rest is not known. V, J and clone size are taken as reported in that table, and D and trimming were inferred from the DNA itself. For this sample there are over 150,000 clones; about 85% appear just once. The ten largest clones add up to about 2.5% of the sample.

In total, roughly 710 healthy bone marrow donors made up the cohort. At the time of sampling, every cohort member was nominally healthy, though immune exposures that went unrecorded were likely present. The donor tested CMV seropositive and was one of the 289 seropositive cohort members. Every donor gave a peripheral blood sample, and the peripheral blood mononuclear cells from that sample were used for TCR beta sequencing. Genomic DNA was extracted from the blood cell samples with the Qiagen DNeasy Blood Extraction Kit. The sample comprised PBMCs. This TCR was sampled from a man in his thirties or forties in good health and CMV-seropositive. The chain is encoded by TRBV4-1 joined to TRBJ1-1; matching of 5 bases hints at TRBD1 as the D gene. The DNA sequence is as follows: TGCGCCAGCAGCCAAGATTGGGCAGGGTTGGGGACTGTAGAAGCTTTCTTT. It codes for CASSQDWAGLGTVEAFF.